The following is a T cell receptor beta chain sequence with its context. Clones were read by immunoSEQ multiplex PCR, and TCRdb kept only the in-frame ones, dropping some. The sample lists more than 20,000 clones, 85% to 95% occurring once. This sample was taken from a study of T cell changes during pregnancy in multiple sclerosis. This CDR3 comprises 15 residues. V shed 8 bases and J 7 bases; nucleotides not matched to a gene: 11. The germline gives CDR1 SEHNR, CDR2 FQNEAQ (reference sequence). The sample here was CD8+ T cells from peripheral blood mononuclear cells, taken in the third trimester of pregnancy. The chain uses TRBV7-9 and TRBJ2-1; 10 bases fit TRBD2. This receptor was obtained from a female donor with multiple sclerosis, enrolled in a pregnancy study. The CDR3 nucleotides are TGTGCCAGCCATCCGGAGCGGGAGGGTACAAATGAGCAGTTCTTC. This gives the protein CASHPEREGTNEQFF.